The 4 T cell receptor beta chains listed next were all sequenced from one sample in a study of Ad26.COV2.S vaccination and SARS-CoV-2 variants. Sequencing used immunoSEQ multiplex PCR; TCRdb keeps in-frame clones, though not all of them. The data contain hundreds of thousands of clones, about 89% of them singletons. Treatment of the sample: roughly 19 received Ad26.COV2.S at low or high dose, single or two shots; 5 received placebo; per-sample allocation not given. Specimens were obtained on day 63 following the first vaccine or placebo injection. Sequenced material: peripheral blood, taken in a trial of Ad26.COV2.S vaccine versus placebo. The receptors originated from a person aged 18-65 years who received the Ad26.COV2.S COVID-19 vaccine or a placebo.

Only a few counts were recorded for this clone. This chain uses TRBV10-1 with TRBJ1-4; the match to TRBD1 covers 7 bases. The length of the CDR3 is 17 residues. Unmatched junction bases numbered 10, after V lost 2 bases and J lost 4 bases. Germline CDR1 WNHNN, CDR2 SYGVQD (reference sequence). For the CDR3, the DNA is TGCGCCAGCAGTGAGACTGACAGGGCCCAATGTAATGAAAAACTGTTTTTT. This gives the protein CASSETDRAQCNEKLFF.

The V call is TRBV3-1 (or the pseudogene TRBV3-2), the J call TRBJ1-3; D is ambiguous. V lost 0 bases and J lost 1, with 7 bases in between. Germline CDR1 and CDR2: LGHDT and YNNKEL (reference sequence). The CDR3 spans 15 residues. This CDR3 is CASSQDVISGNTIYF. The CDR3 DNA is TGTGCCAGCAGCCAAGATGTTATATCTGGAAACACCATATATTTT.

V gene TRBV28 combines with J gene TRBJ1-2; 8 bases align to TRBD1. The CDR3 totals 15 residues. Germline V CDR1 and CDR2: MDHEN, SYDVKM. The ends lost 5 bases at V and 3 bases at J; junction bases unmatched: 8. CDR3 amino acids: CASSDPDRVDYGYTF. Written as DNA, the CDR3 is TGTGCCAGCAGTGATCCGGACAGGGTCGACTATGGCTACACCTTC.

This chain uses TRBV28 with TRBJ1-1; 10 nucleotides agree with TRBD1. V lost 4 bases, J lost 6 bases, and 8 bases stayed unmatched. This CDR3 has 15 amino acids. CDR1 and CDR2 from the germline V gene are MDHEN and SYDVKM. CDR3 sequence reads: CASSSTGGWGAEAFF. The CDR3 nucleotides read TGTGCCAGCAGTTCGACAGGGGGCTGGGGTGCTGAAGCTTTCTTT.